Described below is a single TCR beta chain sequence and its context. The target antigen is unknown. The sample belongs to a study of cytomegalovirus exposure and HLA in healthy donors. Profiled with immunoSEQ multiplex PCR; TCRdb holds only in-frame clones, not every one. The profile shows tens of thousands of clones, around 90% of them singletons. Overall study findings and caveats: Rarity held for most TCR sequences, but there were some public TCRs that occurred in many donors.

The V gene lost 5 bases and the J gene lost 3 bases, with 10 bases spanning the gap. Germline lookup yields CDR1 KGHSH and CDR2 LQKENI. This CDR3 comprises 13 residues. The sequenced sample was PBMCs. This TCR came from a woman aged 30 to 39 in good health and CMV-seronegative. The chain carries TRBV18 and TRBJ1-1; D is ambiguous. In nucleotides, the CDR3 is TGTGCCAGCTCAAAGGGAGAGGACACTGAAGCTTTCTTT. This gives the protein CASSKGEDTEAFF.